The present entry profiles one T cell receptor (beta chain) with its context. This sample was taken from a study of blood T cell repertoires in COVID-19. In the study overall: Spain, Italy and the United States supplied samples that represented acute and convalescent COVID-19. Sample material is recorded as cDNA or gDNA derived from T cells, B-cell-depleted T cells, or PBMCs.

The CDR3 sequence is 16 residues long. The trim removed 4 bases at V and 6 bases at J, leaving 8 bases unmatched. In germline, CDR1 is KGHDR, CDR2 SFDVKD. Authors' methods: Reference gene primers were amplified, and this amplification served to estimate nucleated cell counts. Repertoires were generated with immunoSEQ multiplex PCR, while TCRdb's copy carries only in-frame clones and drops some. V, J and clone size are those of that table, while D and trimming were read from the DNA. The table includes approximately 100,000 clones, about 85% detected once. This rearrangement joins TRBV24-1 to TRBJ2-5, with 12 bases fitting TRBD1. The TCR originated in a woman aged 70-85 years with active or convalescent COVID-19. Material: peripheral blood. Here the CDR3 DNA reads TGTGCCACCAGTGACCCGGGACAGGGGGCTGTGAAGACCCAGTACTTC. Translated, it gives CATSDPGQGAVKTQYF.